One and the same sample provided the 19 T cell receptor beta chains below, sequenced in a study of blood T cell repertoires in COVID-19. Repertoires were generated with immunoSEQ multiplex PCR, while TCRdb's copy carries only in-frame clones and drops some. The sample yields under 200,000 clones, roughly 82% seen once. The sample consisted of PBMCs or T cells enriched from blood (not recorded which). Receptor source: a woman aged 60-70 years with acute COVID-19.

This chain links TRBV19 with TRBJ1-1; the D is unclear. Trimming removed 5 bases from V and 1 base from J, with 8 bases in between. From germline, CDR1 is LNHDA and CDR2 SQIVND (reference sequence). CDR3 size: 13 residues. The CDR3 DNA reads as TGTGCCAGTAGTCCTCAACAGAACACTGAAGCTTTCTTT. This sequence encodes CASSPQQNTEAFF. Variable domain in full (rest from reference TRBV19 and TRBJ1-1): DGGITQSPKYLFRKEGQNVTLSCEQNLNHDAMYWYRQDPGQGLRLIYYSQIVNDFQKGDIAEGYSVSREKKESFPLTVTSAQKNPTAFYLCASSPQQNTEAFFGQGTRLTVV.

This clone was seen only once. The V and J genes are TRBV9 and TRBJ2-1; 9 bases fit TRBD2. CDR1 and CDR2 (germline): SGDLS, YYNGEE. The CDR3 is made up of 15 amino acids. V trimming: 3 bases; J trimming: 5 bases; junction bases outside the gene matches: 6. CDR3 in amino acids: CASSATGTSNNEQFF. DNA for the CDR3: TGTGCCAGCAGCGCCACCGGGACTAGCAACAATGAGCAGTTCTTC.

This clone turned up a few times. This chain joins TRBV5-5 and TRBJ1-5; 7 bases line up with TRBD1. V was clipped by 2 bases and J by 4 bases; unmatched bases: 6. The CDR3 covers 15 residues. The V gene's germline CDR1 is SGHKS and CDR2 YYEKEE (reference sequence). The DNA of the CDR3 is TGTGCCAGCAGCTTTACAGGGGATCGGAATCAGCCCCAGCATTTT. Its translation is CASSFTGDRNQPQHF.

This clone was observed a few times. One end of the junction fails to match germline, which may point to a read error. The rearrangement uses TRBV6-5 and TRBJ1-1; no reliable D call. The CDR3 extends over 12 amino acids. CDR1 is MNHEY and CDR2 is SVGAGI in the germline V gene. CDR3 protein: CASSYSGREPHF. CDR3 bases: TGTGCCAGCAGTTACTCGGGTAGGGAGCCTCACTTT.

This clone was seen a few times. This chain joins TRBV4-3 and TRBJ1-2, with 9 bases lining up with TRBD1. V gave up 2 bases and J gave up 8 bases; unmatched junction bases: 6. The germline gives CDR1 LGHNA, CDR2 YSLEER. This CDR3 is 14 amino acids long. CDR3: CASSQSQGAEGYTF. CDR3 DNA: TGCGCCAGCAGCCAATCACAGGGGGCTGAAGGCTACACCTTC.

The CDR3 spells CASSEGSQGNQPQHF. The CDR3, as DNA: TGTGCCAGCAGTGAAGGTTCTCAGGGAAATCAGCCCCAGCATTTT. The chain uses TRBV2 and TRBJ1-5; D might be TRBD1 (5 bases). The CDR3 runs to 15 residues. CDR1 is SNHLY, CDR2 FYNNEI, per germline. V lost 1 base, J lost 4 bases, and 11 bases lay in between.

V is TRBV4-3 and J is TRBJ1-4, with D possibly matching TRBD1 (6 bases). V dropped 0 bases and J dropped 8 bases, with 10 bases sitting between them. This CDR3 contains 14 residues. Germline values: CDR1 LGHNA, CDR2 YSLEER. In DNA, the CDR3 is TGCGCCAGCAGCCAAGAAGGGGGTAGAGAAAAACTGTTTTTT. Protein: CASSQEGGREKLFF.

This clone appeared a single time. Written as DNA, the CDR3 is TGTGCCAGCAGCCCCCGGACAGGGGATGATTCACCCCTCCACTTT. Residues: CASSPRTGDDSPLHF. The V call is TRBV3-1 (or the pseudogene TRBV3-2), the J call TRBJ1-6; 9 nucleotides agree with TRBD1. V dropped 4 bases and J dropped 8; count of bases not matched to a gene: 6. The CDR3 has 15 residues. The germline CDR1 and CDR2 sequences are LGHDT and YNNKEL (reference sequence).

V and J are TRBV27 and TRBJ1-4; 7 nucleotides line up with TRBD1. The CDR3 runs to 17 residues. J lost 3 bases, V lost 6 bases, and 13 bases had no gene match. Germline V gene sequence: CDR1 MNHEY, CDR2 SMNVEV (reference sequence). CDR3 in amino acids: CASRHLLNRGANEKLFF. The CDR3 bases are TGTGCCAGCAGACATCTCTTAAACAGGGGTGCTAATGAAAAACTGTTTTTT.

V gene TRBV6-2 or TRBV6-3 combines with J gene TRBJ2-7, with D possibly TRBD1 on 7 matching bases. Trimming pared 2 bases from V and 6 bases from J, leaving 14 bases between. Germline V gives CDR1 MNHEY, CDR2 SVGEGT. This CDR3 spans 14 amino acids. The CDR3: CASSYVAGGTEQYV. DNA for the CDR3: TGTGCCAGCAGTTACGTCGCAGGGGGGACCGAGCAGTACGTC.

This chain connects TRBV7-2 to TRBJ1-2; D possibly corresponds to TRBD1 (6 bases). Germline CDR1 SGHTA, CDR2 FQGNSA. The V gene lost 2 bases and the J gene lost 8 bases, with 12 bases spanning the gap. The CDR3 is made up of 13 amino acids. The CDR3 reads CASSLTQGFGYTF. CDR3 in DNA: TGTGCCAGCAGCTTAACACAGGGCTTCGGCTACACCTTC.

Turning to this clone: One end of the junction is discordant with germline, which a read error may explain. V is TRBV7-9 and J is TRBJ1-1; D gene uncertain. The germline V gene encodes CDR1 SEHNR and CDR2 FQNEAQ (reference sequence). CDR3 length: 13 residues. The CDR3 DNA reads TGTGCCGGCAGCTTAGCGTTGCAGATTGAAGCTTTCTTT. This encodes CAGSLALQIEAFF. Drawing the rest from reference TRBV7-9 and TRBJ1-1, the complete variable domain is DTGVSQNPRHKITKRGQNVTFRCDPISEHNRLYWYRQTLGQGPEFLTYFQNEAQLEKSRLLSDRFSAERPKGSFSTLEIQRTEQGDSAMYLCAGSLALQIEAFFGQGTRLTVV.

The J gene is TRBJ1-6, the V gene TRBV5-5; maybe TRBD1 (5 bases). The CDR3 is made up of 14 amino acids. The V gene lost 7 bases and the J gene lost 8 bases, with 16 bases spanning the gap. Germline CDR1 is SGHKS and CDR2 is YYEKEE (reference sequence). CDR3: CASGSGKRDSPLHF. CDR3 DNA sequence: TGTGCCAGCGGTTCAGGGAAGCGGGATTCACCCCTCCACTTT.

This chain's CDR3 is CSASLRGSAGYTF. Written as DNA, the CDR3 is TGCAGTGCTAGTCTGCGGGGCTCAGCTGGCTACACCTTC. The genes are TRBV20-1 and TRBJ1-2; D might be TRBD1 (5 bases). Trimming took off 3 bases at V and 7 bases at J, with 15 bases between the two ends. Germline CDR1 is DFQATT and CDR2 is SNEGSKA (reference sequence). The CDR3 has 13 amino acids.

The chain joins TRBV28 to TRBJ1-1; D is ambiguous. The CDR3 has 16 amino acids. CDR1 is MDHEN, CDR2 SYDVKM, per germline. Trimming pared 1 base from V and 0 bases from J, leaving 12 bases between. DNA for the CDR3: TGTGCCAGCAGTTTATCCGGGGTCCTCATGAACACTGAAGCTTTCTTT. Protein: CASSLSGVLMNTEAFF.

The CDR3, as DNA: TGTGCCAGCAGTACTCTGACAGGGTACGGATCTGAAGCTTTCTTT. It translates to CASSTLTGYGSEAFF. This rearrangement joins TRBV28 to TRBJ1-1; 7 nucleotides match TRBD1. Germline CDR1 and CDR2: MDHEN and SYDVKM. The J segment lost 6 bases and the V segment lost 5 bases, leaving 12 bases of the junction unmatched. This CDR3 has 15 amino acids. Looking up the rest from reference TRBV28 and TRBJ1-1 gives the full variable domain: DVKVTQSSRYLVKRTGEKVFLECVQDMDHENMFWYRQDPGLGLRLIYFSYDVKMKEKGDIPEGYSVSREKKERFSLILESASTNQTSMYLCASSTLTGYGSEAFFGQGTRLTVV.

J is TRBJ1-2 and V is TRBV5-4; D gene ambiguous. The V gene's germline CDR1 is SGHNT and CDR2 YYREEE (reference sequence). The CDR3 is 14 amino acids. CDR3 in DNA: TGTGCTAGTTCCGCGTATTCGGTCGTCTATGGCTACACCTTC. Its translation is CASSAYSVVYGYTF.

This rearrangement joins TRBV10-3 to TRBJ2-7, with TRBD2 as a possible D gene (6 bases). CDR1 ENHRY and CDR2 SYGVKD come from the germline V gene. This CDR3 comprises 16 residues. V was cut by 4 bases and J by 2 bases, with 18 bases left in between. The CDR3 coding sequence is TGTGCCATCAGTGGGTCTCTTGGGGAGGTACCCTACGAGCAGTACTTC. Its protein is CAISGSLGEVPYEQYF.

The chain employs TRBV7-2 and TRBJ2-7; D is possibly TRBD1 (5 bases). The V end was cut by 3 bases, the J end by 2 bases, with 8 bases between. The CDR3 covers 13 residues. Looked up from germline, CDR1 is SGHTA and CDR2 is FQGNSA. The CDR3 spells CASSFAQAYEQYV. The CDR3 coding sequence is TGTGCCAGCAGCTTTGCACAGGCCTACGAGCAGTACGTC.